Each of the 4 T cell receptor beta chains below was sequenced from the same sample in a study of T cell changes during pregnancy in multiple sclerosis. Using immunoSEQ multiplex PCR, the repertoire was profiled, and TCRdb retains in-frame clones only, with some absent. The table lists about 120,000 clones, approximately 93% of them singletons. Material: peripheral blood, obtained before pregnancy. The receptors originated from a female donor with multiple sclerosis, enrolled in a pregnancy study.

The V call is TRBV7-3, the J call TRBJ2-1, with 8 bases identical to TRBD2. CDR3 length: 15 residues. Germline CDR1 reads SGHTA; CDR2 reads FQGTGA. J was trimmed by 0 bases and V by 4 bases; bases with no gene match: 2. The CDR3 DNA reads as TGTGCCAGCAGCTCGGGGGGGCCCTCCTACAATGAGCAGTTCTTC. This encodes CASSSGGPSYNEQFF.

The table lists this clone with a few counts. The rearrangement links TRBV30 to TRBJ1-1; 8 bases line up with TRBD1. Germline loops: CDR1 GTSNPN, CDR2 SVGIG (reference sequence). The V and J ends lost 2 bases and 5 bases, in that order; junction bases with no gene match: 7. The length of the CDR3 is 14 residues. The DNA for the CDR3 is TGTGCCTGGAGTACCAGGGGGCGAGGTACTGAAGCTTTCTTT. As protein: CAWSTRGRGTEAFF.

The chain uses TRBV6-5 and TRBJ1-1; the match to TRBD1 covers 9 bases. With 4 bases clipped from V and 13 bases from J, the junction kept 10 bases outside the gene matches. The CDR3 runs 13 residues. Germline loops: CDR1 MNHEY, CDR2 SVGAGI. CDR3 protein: CASSLDRDRAVFF. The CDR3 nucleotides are TGTGCCAGCAGTTTAGACCGGGACAGGGCGGTTTTCTTT.

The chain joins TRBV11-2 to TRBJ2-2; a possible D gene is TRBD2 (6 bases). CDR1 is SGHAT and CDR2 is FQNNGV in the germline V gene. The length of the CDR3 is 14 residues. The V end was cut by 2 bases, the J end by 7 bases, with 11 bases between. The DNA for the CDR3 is TGTGCCAGCAGCTTAACGGGAGTAGGCGGGGAGCTGTTTTTT. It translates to CASSLTGVGGELFF.